One T cell receptor beta chain is described in this entry. What it binds is not known. The data are from a study of cytomegalovirus exposure and HLA in healthy donors. Findings and limits, study-wide: Compared with the roughly 670-donor mean, an Asian-associated ancestry cluster reportedly had fewer N-insertions, according to a later analysis.

The CDR3 runs 17 residues. The ends were cut back, 3 bases at V and 4 bases at J, with 19 bases in the middle. With 60 Vbeta and 13 Jbeta primers, the PCR was carried out. As originally analysed: Around 11 million shared chains were among the roughly 80 million unique TCR beta chains that a later analysis counted. The protocol was immunoSEQ multiplex PCR, while the TCRdb copy is restricted to in-frame clones and leaves out a portion. V and J calls and clone size follow that table, whereas D and trimming were derived from the DNA. The table has 150,000 to 200,000 clones, roughly three quarters seen once.

The sample consisted of PBMCs. The receptor was derived from a woman between 45 and 60 years old in good health and CMV-seropositive. The rearrangement joins TRBV23-1 to TRBJ2-4, with a tentative D call TRBD2 (5 bases). TRBV23-1 qualifies as an ORF whose function is uncertain. The CDR3: CASSHFLYGSGKNIQYF. The CDR3 DNA reads TGCGCCAGCAGTCATTTCCTGTATGGAAGCGGAAAAAACATTCAGTACTTC.